The rows below give T cell receptor beta chains drawn from one sample of a study of blood T cell repertoires in COVID-19. Profiled with immunoSEQ multiplex PCR; TCRdb holds only in-frame clones, not every one. The table has approximately 140,000 clones, 70% to 90% seen once. Material: peripheral blood. The receptors were sampled from a human donor in a cohort sampled during active COVID-19. CDR3s include the opening cysteine and the closing phenylalanine or tryptophan. A D gene is named only where the DNA matches it firmly. For some rows the clone size is stated as once, few or many, or as a class when expanded; others skip it.

few	TRBD1	TRBJ1-6	TRBV5-1	TGCGCCAGCAGCCTCAACTACCATACAGGGGAGCACGATTCACCCCTCCACTTT	CASSLNYHTGEHDSPLHF
NA	TRBD1	TRBJ1-1	TRBV5-1	TGCGCCAGCAGCTTGGAGGGACAGGTGCAACAGGCTTTCTTT	CASSLEGQVQQAFF
NA	NA	TRBJ2-1	TRBV3-1/TRBV3-2	TGTGCCAGCAGCCACGGGGGCTCCTACAATGAGCAGTTCTTC	CASSHGGSYNEQFF
NA	TRBD1	TRBJ1-4	TRBV19	TGTGCCAGTAGTATCGGGTCAGGGGGATATGAAAAACTGTTTTTT	CASSIGSGGYEKLFF
NA	TRBD2	TRBJ2-3	TRBV18	TGTGCCAGCTCACCACTTCCTAGCGGGGGGGCGAAAGATACGCAGTATTTT	CASSPLPSGGAKDTQYF
NA	TRBD2	TRBJ2-7	TRBV7-2	TGTGCCAGCAGCTTAGGACTAGCGGGGGAGAACGAGCAGTACTTC	CASSLGLAGENEQYF
once	NA	TRBJ2-1	TRBV2	TGTGCCAGCAGCTTGGACTTCAGGGGTTCCTACAATGAGCAGTTCTTC	CASSLDFRGSYNEQFF
NA	TRBD1	TRBJ1-2	TRBV25-1	TGTGCCAGCAGTGCGTCATATGACAGGGCTCCTAACTATGGCTACACCTTC	CASSASYDRAPNYGYTF
NA	TRBD1	TRBJ1-6	TRBV3-1/TRBV3-2	TGTGCCAGCAGCCAAACAGGGGCCTATAATTCACCCCTCCACTTT	CASSQTGAYNSPLHF
NA	TRBD2	TRBJ2-3	TRBV9	TGTGCCAGCAGCCCGGGACTAGCGGGGGGGCCGGCAGATACGCAGTATTTT	CASSPGLAGGPADTQYF
NA	NA	TRBJ1-4	TRBV15	TGTGCCACCAGCTTTTCCACTGGGGCAGGGAACGGAAAACTGTTTTTT	CATSFSTGAGNGKLFF
NA	TRBD1	TRBJ2-7	TRBV5-4	TGTGCCAGCAGCTTGTACAGGGGGGCTGCGGCGTACGAGCAGTACTTC	CASSLYRGAAAYEQYF
NA	TRBD1	TRBJ1-6	TRBV7-3	TGTGCCAGCAGCCTGGGACAGGGCCCTAACTCACCCCTCCACTTT	CASSLGQGPNSPLHF
NA	NA	TRBJ2-5	TRBV11-1	TGTGCCAGCAGCTTAGCGGTATCGACAGGCCTAGGAGGGACCCAGTACTTC	CASSLAVSTGLGGTQYF
NA	TRBD1	TRBJ1-2	TRBV6-5	TGTGCCAGCAACTCGGACAGGGGCCAAAACTATGGCTACACCTTC	CASNSDRGQNYGYTF
NA	TRBD1	TRBJ1-2	TRBV18	TGTGCCAGCTCACCACTCCAGGGGGCGACGGGCTACACCTTC	CASSPLQGATGYTF
NA	NA	TRBJ2-2	TRBV29-1	TGCAGCGTTGAAGTAACAACCGGGGAGCTGTTTTTT	CSVEVTTGELFF
once	NA	TRBJ2-3	TRBV9	TGTGCCAGCAGCGTTGGGGGCGGATCCCCGAGGACAGATACGCAGTATTTT	CASSVGGGSPRTDTQYF
NA	NA	TRBJ1-1	TRBV6-2/TRBV6-3	TGTGCCAGCAGCCGAACAGGGATGGCTGAAGCTTTCTTT	CASSRTGMAEAFF
NA	NA	TRBJ1-2	TRBV7-9	TGTGCCAGCAGCCCGGGGGGGGCGGCTGGCTACACCTTC	CASSPGGAAGYTF
NA	NA	TRBJ1-5	TRBV3-1/TRBV3-2	TGTGCCAGCAGCCAAGACTACTTTAGCAATCAGCCCCAGCATTTT	CASSQDYFSNQPQHF
NA	NA	TRBJ1-4	TRBV18	TGTGCCAGCTCGCTCGGACAGACCCAAGAAGATAATGAAAAACTGTTTTTT	CASSLGQTQEDNEKLFF
NA	NA	TRBJ1-5	TRBV7-6	TGTGCCAGCAGTCCAGTCCAGGCTAGCAATCAGCCCCAGCATTTT	CASSPVQASNQPQHF
NA	TRBD2	TRBJ2-1	TRBV5-4	TGTGCCAGCAGCTTAGAGCCTAGCGGGGGAGATGAGCAGTTCTTC	CASSLEPSGGDEQFF
NA	TRBD1	TRBJ1-5	TRBV7-8	TGTGCCAGCAGCCCCCGGGACAGGGGTGGCGGTCAGCCCCAGCATTTT	CASSPRDRGGGQPQHF
NA	NA	TRBJ2-3	TRBV9	TGTGCCAGCAGCGCCGAACCGACGGGGATGTCCACAGATACGCAGTATTTT	CASSAEPTGMSTDTQYF
once	TRBD2	TRBJ2-3	TRBV5-4	TGTGCCAGCAGCTCGTCTAGCGGGGGGAGCACAGATACGCAGTATTTT	CASSSSSGGSTDTQYF
NA	NA	TRBJ1-2	TRBV2	TGTGCCAGCAGTCGTGGACACTCGCCCTATGGCTACACCTTC	CASSRGHSPYGYTF
NA	TRBD2	TRBJ2-5	TRBV4-1	TGCGCCAGCAGCCAAATGCCCGGGGGGGCCGGGGAGACCCAGTACTTC	CASSQMPGGAGETQYF
NA	NA	TRBJ1-2	TRBV4-1	TGCGCCAGCAGACGAGACAGTGAGTGGAGCTACACCTTC	CASRRDSEWSYTF
once	NA	TRBJ2-2	TRBV5-5	TGTGCCAGCAGCTCGTGGGGGAGGACTGGCCACCGGGAGCTGTTTTTT	CASSSWGRTGHRELFF
NA	NA	TRBJ2-4	TRBV5-6	TGTGCCAGCAGCTTTGGCGGGCAAGGGGCCAAAAACATTCAGTACTTC	CASSFGGQGAKNIQYF
NA	NA	TRBJ2-2	TRBV14	TGTGCCAGCAGCCCCAGACAGACCGGGGAGCTGTTTTTT	CASSPRQTGELFF
NA	TRBD1	TRBJ1-2	TRBV27	TGTGCCAGTACGACCGGGACAGGGGGCCTCGGCTACACCTTC	CASTTGTGGLGYTF
NA	NA	TRBJ2-2	TRBV15	TGTGCCACCAGCGTAGGCGGGGGACAAGACACCGGGGAGCTGTTTTTT	CATSVGGGQDTGELFF
NA	NA	TRBJ1-1	TRBV7-2	TGTGCCAGCAGCCTAGGGGCGAACACTGAAGCTTTCTTT	CASSLGANTEAFF
NA	TRBD1	TRBJ2-7	TRBV3-1/TRBV3-2	TGTGCCAGCAGCCCCGCCCCGGGACAGGGGGCGACCTACGAGCAGTACTTC	CASSPAPGQGATYEQYF
once	NA	TRBJ1-1	TRBV2	TGTGCCAGCAGTGAACGGGGGAACTATAACACTGAAGCTTTCTTT	CASSERGNYNTEAFF
NA	TRBD1	TRBJ1-2	TRBV7-8	TGTGCCAGCAGCCCCCGGACAGGGCGGGTTGACTATGGCTACACCTTC	CASSPRTGRVDYGYTF
NA	NA	TRBJ1-1	TRBV4-1	TGCGCCAGCAGCCAAGGGAAAGCGGTAACTGAAGCTTTCTTT	CASSQGKAVTEAFF
once	NA	TRBJ2-1	TRBV27	TGTGCCAGCAGTTTTTCAGGGGTCACCGAGCAGTTCTTC	CASSFSGVTEQFF
NA	TRBD1	TRBJ1-2	TRBV19	TGTGCCAGTAGTATAGCCCACAGGGGAGGAGGCTACACCTTC	CASSIAHRGGGYTF
NA	TRBD1	TRBJ2-5	TRBV14	TGTGCCAGCAGCCATTATGGCGGGACAGGGGGCCGAGAGACCCAGTACTTC	CASSHYGGTGGRETQYF
NA	NA	TRBJ1-1	TRBV7-3	TGTGCCAGCAGCCCCCACAGAGACACTGAAGCTTTCTTT	CASSPHRDTEAFF
NA	NA	TRBJ1-2	TRBV15	TGTGCCACCAGCAGAGGAGTAGGGGGAAGATATGGCTACACCTTC	CATSRGVGGRYGYTF
NA	TRBD2	TRBJ2-3	TRBV7-2	TGTGCCAGCGCTATCCCAGTGGCGGGGGGGGATACGCAGTATTTT	CASAIPVAGGDTQYF
NA	NA	TRBJ2-7	TRBV9	TGTGCCAGCAGCGTAGAAGGGGGGGTCGGATACGAGCAGTACTTC	CASSVEGGVGYEQYF
NA	NA	TRBJ1-2	TRBV5-1	TGCGCCAGCAGCTTTACAGGGAGCATAAACCCTACAAACTATGGCTACACCTTC	CASSFTGSINPTNYGYTF
NA	NA	TRBJ2-1	TRBV11-3	TGTGCCAGCAGCATTAGGGGGGGCTCCTACAATGAGCAGTTCTTC	CASSIRGGSYNEQFF
NA	NA	TRBJ1-1	TRBV12-3/TRBV12-4	TGTGCCACAAGAAGTAGCTCTGAAGCTTTCTTT	CATRSSSEAFF
NA	NA	TRBJ1-4	TRBV5-1	TGCGCCAGCAGCCTGAGTCGAGGGAATGAAAAACTGTTTTTT	CASSLSRGNEKLFF
NA	TRBD2	TRBJ2-1	TRBV10-3	TGTGCCATCCACGCCCGATGGGGGAGCGGGGGATCTTTTCGCCCCATCTCCTACAATGAGCAGTTCTTC	CAIHARWGSGGSFRPISYNEQFF
NA	NA	TRBJ2-4	TRBV10-3	TGTGCCATCAGTGAGTCGAGTTTAGCCAAAAACATTCAGTACTTC	CAISESSLAKNIQYF
NA	NA	TRBJ1-1	TRBV5-1	TGCGCCAGCAGCTCAACGGGGGGCAGTGAAGCTTTCTTT	CASSSTGGSEAFF
NA	TRBD1	TRBJ1-1	TRBV4-2	TGTGCCAGCAGGCCCGGGACAGGGAACACTGAAGCTTTCTTT	CASRPGTGNTEAFF
NA	TRBD1	TRBJ1-2	TRBV12-3/TRBV12-4	TGTGCCAGCAGCCGACAGGGTTGGTATGGCTACACCTTC	CASSRQGWYGYTF
NA	NA	TRBJ2-5	TRBV19	TGTGCCAGTAGTATGGGGCCAGACCAAGAGACCCAGTACTTC	CASSMGPDQETQYF
NA	NA	TRBJ1-5	TRBV7-2	TGTGCCAGCAGCTTTAGGGGAATCGGCAATCAGCCCCAGCATTTT	CASSFRGIGNQPQHF